Listed below are T cell receptor beta chains from one sample, sequenced in a study of cytomegalovirus exposure and HLA in healthy donors. Produced via immunoSEQ multiplex PCR; TCRdb's table is partial and in-frame only. The data contain some 120,000 clones, about 79% of them seen just once; the ten biggest clones take up 1.5% to 2%. Sequenced sample: PBMCs. The receptors were gathered from a young man in good health and CMV-seronegative. Both conserved end residues are part of each CDR3. The D gene is left open where the match is weak. Only some rows state a clone size, as once, few, many or a class for expanded clones.

J: TRBJ2-7
size: -
D: TRBD2
V: TRBV15
CDR3: CATARGVAGAYEQYF
DNA: TGTGCCACCGCCCGAGGTGTAGCGGGAGCCTACGAGCAGTACTTC

J: TRBJ1-2
size: -
D: TRBD1
V: TRBV7-9
CDR3: CASSLATGDYGYTF
DNA: TGTGCCAGCAGCTTAGCGACAGGGGACTATGGCTACACCTTC

J: TRBJ2-1
size: few
D: TRBD2
V: TRBV28
CDR3: CASIRGGTSGNNEQFF
DNA: TGTGCCAGCATAAGAGGGGGGACTAGCGGAAACAATGAGCAGTTCTTC

J: TRBJ2-7
size: few
D: TRBD1
V: TRBV5-1
CDR3: CASSLGGTGDSYEQYF
DNA: TGCGCCAGCAGCTTGGGGGGGACAGGAGACTCCTACGAGCAGTACTTC

J: TRBJ1-2
size: -
D: -
V: TRBV6-5
CDR3: CASSGGGGYYGYTF
DNA: TGTGCCAGCAGCGGCGGGGGGGGTTACTATGGCTACACCTTC

J: TRBJ2-1
size: -
D: -
V: TRBV29-1
CDR3: CSVDPIGQRGEQFF
DNA: TGCAGCGTTGACCCTATTGGACAGAGGGGTGAGCAGTTCTTC

J: TRBJ2-1
size: -
D: TRBD2
V: TRBV6-4
CDR3: CASSGAGAGVNEQFF
DNA: TGTGCCAGCAGTGGAGCGGGAGCGGGGGTCAATGAGCAGTTCTTC

J: TRBJ2-3
size: -
D: -
V: TRBV11-3
CDR3: CASSLGQGTDTQYF
DNA: TGTGCCAGCAGCTTAGGGCAGGGGACAGATACGCAGTATTTT

J: TRBJ1-5
size: -
D: -
V: TRBV6-5
CDR3: CASSYSPAAGNQPQHF
DNA: TGTGCCAGCAGTTACAGCCCCGCGGCAGGGAATCAGCCCCAGCATTTT

J: TRBJ1-1
size: -
D: -
V: TRBV7-2
CDR3: CASSPGVTEAFF
DNA: TGTGCCAGCAGCCCCGGGGTCACTGAAGCTTTCTTT

J: TRBJ2-1
size: -
D: -
V: TRBV10-2
CDR3: CASSPTGKSYNEQFF
DNA: TGCGCCAGCAGTCCTACAGGGAAATCCTACAATGAGCAGTTCTTC

J: TRBJ1-1
size: -
D: -
V: TRBV27
CDR3: CASSLVNIASEAFF
DNA: TGTGCCAGCAGTTTAGTCAACATTGCTTCTGAAGCTTTCTTT

J: TRBJ1-5
size: -
D: -
V: TRBV30
CDR3: CAWSVRGRHNQPQHF
DNA: TGTGCCTGGAGTGTAAGAGGGCGGCACAATCAGCCCCAGCATTTT

J: TRBJ2-2
size: -
D: TRBD2
V: TRBV6-1
CDR3: CASSEVGRLAGRSGELFF
DNA: TGTGCCAGCAGTGAAGTGGGGAGACTAGCGGGACGTTCTGGGGAGCTGTTTTTT

J: TRBJ2-1
size: -
D: -
V: TRBV7-8
CDR3: CASSLKREMSEQFF
DNA: TGTGCCAGCAGCTTAAAACGGGAAATGAGTGAGCAGTTCTTC

J: TRBJ1-2
size: -
D: -
V: TRBV7-8
CDR3: CASSLATGNYGYTF
DNA: TGTGCCAGCAGCTTAGCTACGGGAAACTATGGCTACACCTTC

J: TRBJ2-3
size: -
D: -
V: TRBV6-1
CDR3: CASSEGLAANRGTQYF
DNA: TGTGCCAGCAGTGAAGGGCTAGCGGCAAACAGGGGGACGCAGTATTTT

J: TRBJ1-5
size: few
D: -
V: TRBV6-5
CDR3: CASSNSGGRSQPQHF
DNA: TGTGCCAGCAGCAACTCGGGGGGCCGCAGTCAGCCCCAGCATTTT

J: TRBJ2-6
size: once
D: TRBD2
V: TRBV19
CDR3: CASRTLVGSGGPGANVLTF
DNA: TGTGCCAGTAGGACCTTGGTAGGTAGCGGGGGGCCTGGGGCCAACGTCCTGACTTTC

J: TRBJ1-5
size: -
D: -
V: TRBV6-1
CDR3: CASKAGGKVGQPQHF
DNA: TGTGCCAGCAAGGCGGGGGGGAAGGTGGGTCAGCCCCAGCATTTT

J: TRBJ2-7
size: -
D: -
V: TRBV6-1
CDR3: CASGSGLFDEQYF
DNA: TGTGCCAGCGGGAGCGGCCTCTTTGACGAGCAGTACTTC

J: TRBJ1-1
size: -
D: -
V: TRBV12-5
CDR3: CASGLVSLIMGTEAFF
DNA: TGTGCTAGTGGTTTGGTCTCACTAATAATGGGCACTGAAGCTTTCTTT

J: TRBJ2-5
size: -
D: TRBD2
V: TRBV27
CDR3: CASSQGGLAGGKETQYF
DNA: TGTGCCAGCAGCCAAGGGGGGCTAGCGGGAGGAAAAGAGACCCAGTACTTC